Here is one T cell receptor (beta chain) with its context. TCRdb keeps only in-frame clones here, not all; method: immunoSEQ multiplex PCR. This sample has about 28,000 clones, with about 83% found just once. V shed 2 bases and J 4 bases; nucleotides not matched to a gene: 5. Germline CDR1 LNHDA, CDR2 SQIVND (reference sequence). The length of the CDR3 is 14 residues. The sample comes from a study of sequential checkpoint blockade in melanoma. For the study at large: Arm A got nivolumab then ipilimumab; arm B the reverse, 1:1. After both sequences, patients received maintenance nivolumab.

The treatment was: randomized to nivolumab then ipilimumab (arm A) or the reverse (arm B). No patient had prior DNA-damaging chemotherapy. Sorted cells were live CD3+CD8+, lacking CD19 and CD56, from PBMCs. The receptor's source is a human donor with melanoma. This specimen consisted of CD8+ T cells sorted from blood (inferred from file names), obtained from a patient given nivolumab and ipilimumab in sequence. The rearrangement links TRBV19 to TRBJ2-7; TRBD1 aligns across 7 bases. CDR3 DNA sequence: TGTGCCAGTAGTATATCAGGACAGGAATACGAGCAGTACTTC. Protein: CASSISGQEYEQYF.